This T cell receptor (beta chain) is drawn from a study of T cell responses to AZD1222 COVID-19 vaccine. The V and J ends lost 0 bases and 5 bases respectively, with 14 bases between them. This CDR3 is built from 15 residues. Germline CDR1 MGHRA, CDR2 YSYEKL. Libraries were prepared by immunoSEQ multiplex PCR; TCRdb keeps only in-frame clonotypes and omits some of them. The sample records tens of thousands of clones, 90% being singletons. This sequence originates from an adult in good health. The chain couples TRBV4-1 to TRBJ2-7; D not resolved. The source material was peripheral blood, sampled on day 0 of AZD1222 vaccination. The CDR3 loop is CASSQDYPDQDEQYF. The CDR3 bases are TGCGCCAGCAGCCAAGATTATCCAGACCAGGACGAGCAGTACTTC.